This T cell receptor (beta chain) was captured in a study of patients and donors after allogeneic stem cell transplantation. The CDR3 has 14 amino acids. Unmatched junction bases numbered 10, after V lost 3 bases and J lost 7 bases. Germline V gives CDR1 DFQATT, CDR2 SNEGSKA (reference sequence). TCRdb re-analysed the RT-PCR reads in MiXCR, keeping a single row per CDR3 protein. The sample gives fewer than 60,000 distinct CDR3 sequences, 13% of which show up once; around 30% is in the top ten. The clonotype originates from a human donor who was either an allogeneic HSCT recipient or a stem cell or donor lymphocyte infusion donor (not recorded which). It is not recorded whose cells these are; they may come from a transplant donor. Material for sequencing was blood, either unsorted or a sorted T cell fraction (not recorded which). The chain is built from TRBV20-1 and TRBJ2-7, with TRBD2 identical over 9 bases. In nucleotides, the CDR3 is TGCAGTGCTAGTAGGTTAGCGGGAGTCAGAGAGCAGTACTTC. It encodes CSASRLAGVREQYF.